This T cell receptor beta chain originates from a study of Ad26.COV2.S vaccination and SARS-CoV-2 variants. Treatment specified: roughly 18 received Ad26.COV2.S at low or high dose, single or two shots; several received placebo; per-sample allocation not given. Sample collection was performed on day 63 after the first vaccine or placebo injection. The individual, an adult aged 18-55 years, was a donor in Boston. Its platform was an Ad26 vector, and its expressed antigen was Wuhan-strain SARS-CoV-2 spike. Study conclusions and caveats: The analyses of TCR breadth and depth may have understated the size of total T cell responses. Post-vaccination breadth of spike-specific CD8+ and CD4+ T cell responses was reportedly substantial.

Notes on this clone: Its antigen remains unknown.

V lost 4 bases to trimming and J lost 1 base, with 11 bases between them. CDR1 is SGHTA and CDR2 is FQGNSA in the germline V gene. This CDR3 contains 14 residues. Using immunoSEQ multiplex PCR, the repertoire was profiled, and TCRdb retains in-frame clones only, with some absent. Of about 390,000 clones listed, around nine tenths are singletons. The receptor was derived from a person between 18 and 59 years old who received the Ad26.COV2.S COVID-19 vaccine or a placebo. The specimen was peripheral blood, collected in a trial of Ad26.COV2.S vaccine versus placebo. This sequence joins TRBV7-2 and TRBJ2-7, with no clear D. The CDR3 coding sequence is TGTGCCAGCAGCTCCGGACGCATATCCTACGAGCAGTACTTC. Translating gives CASSSGRISYEQYF.